This is a list of T cell receptor beta chains from one sample in a study of blood T cell repertoires in COVID-19. Only in-frame clones appear in the TCRdb table, and some are missing; sequencing was by immunoSEQ multiplex PCR. Of 210,000 or so clones in the sample, 83% were seen once. The sequencing sample was made of peripheral blood. All receptors derive from a woman in her twenties or thirties with COVID-19, enrolled during active disease. Each CDR3 is given with its conserved first and last residue. The D gene is left open where the match is weak. The size of a clone is reported for some rows only, either as once, few or many, or as a class for expanded clones.

J	size	V	D	DNA	CDR3
TRBJ2-3	-	TRBV7-2	-	TGTGCCAGCAGCTTAGTTGTCGGGAGCCCAGATACGCAGTATTTT	CASSLVVGSPDTQYF
TRBJ2-4	-	TRBV7-2	-	TGTGCCAGCAGTCCGGGGGTAGCCAAAAACATTCAGTACTTC	CASSPGVAKNIQYF
TRBJ2-3	medium-sized	TRBV11-2	TRBD2	TGTGCCAGCAGCTTATTGGGACTAGCGGGAGTAGATACGCAGTATTTT	CASSLLGLAGVDTQYF
TRBJ1-6	-	TRBV28	-	TGTGCCAGCAGTTTAACGGGGGATAATTCACCCCTCCACTTT	CASSLTGDNSPLHF
TRBJ1-2	-	TRBV4-2	-	TGTGCCAGCAGCCAAGCTCAAACAGGGACCACTAACTATGGCTACACCTTC	CASSQAQTGTTNYGYTF
TRBJ2-3	once	TRBV4-2	TRBD2	TGTGCCAGCAGCCAAGTTACTAGCGGGAGCTCTATCACAGATACGCAGTATTTT	CASSQVTSGSSITDTQYF
TRBJ2-2	-	TRBV6-5	TRBD1	TGTGCCAGCAGTTACGACAGGGGGGCGAACACCGGGGAGCTGTTTTTT	CASSYDRGANTGELFF
TRBJ1-6	few	TRBV27	-	TGTGCCAGCAGCCCACAGGGCAATAATTCACCCCTCCACTTT	CASSPQGNNSPLHF
TRBJ2-7	once	TRBV10-2	-	TGCGCCAGCAGTCAGGGGTACGAGCAGTACTTC	CASSQGYEQYF
TRBJ1-2	-	TRBV18	-	TGTGCCAGCTCACCGACACAGGAAGAGTACTATGGCTACACCTTC	CASSPTQEEYYGYTF
TRBJ2-5	-	TRBV24-1	-	TGTGCCACCAGTGATAGGGAGGGGGGAAAAGAGACCCAGTACTTC	CATSDREGGKETQYF
TRBJ2-1	-	TRBV19	TRBD1	TGTGCCAGTAGTATCATGAGGGGGCCCTTAAATGAGCAGTTCTTC	CASSIMRGPLNEQFF
TRBJ2-1	-	TRBV16	TRBD2	TGTGCCAGCAGCCCAAATCTAGCGGGAAGGAATGAGCAGTTCTTC	CASSPNLAGRNEQFF
TRBJ2-1	-	TRBV18	-	TGTGCCAGCTCGAGTAGTCACAATGAGCAGTTCTTC	CASSSSHNEQFF
TRBJ2-3	once	TRBV7-2	-	TGTGCCAGCAGCGGCCGGGACTCGCTCCGGGATACGCAGTATTTT	CASSGRDSLRDTQYF
TRBJ1-5	-	TRBV30	-	TGTGCCTGGAGTGGCGGTACTAGCAATCAGCCCCAGCATTTT	CAWSGGTSNQPQHF
TRBJ1-2	-	TRBV14	-	TGTGCCAGCAGCCAAGGAGGGGGCTATGGCTACACCTTC	CASSQGGGYGYTF
TRBJ1-1	-	TRBV28	-	TGTGCCAGCAGTTTAAGTTTAGGGGGCACTGAAGCTTTCTTT	CASSLSLGGTEAFF
TRBJ2-7	-	TRBV19	TRBD1	TGTGCCAGTAGTATAGACAGGGGGTACTCCTACGAGCAGTACTTC	CASSIDRGYSYEQYF
TRBJ2-7	-	TRBV29-1	TRBD1	TGCAGCGCCGGGACAGCGTACGAGCAGTACTTC	CSAGTAYEQYF
TRBJ1-2	-	TRBV12-3/TRBV12-4	TRBD1	TGTGCCAGCAGGGGGACAGGGAAGGGCTACACCTTC	CASRGTGKGYTF
TRBJ1-2	-	TRBV7-2	-	TGTGCCAGCAGCTTAGCGATAGGACAGAACTATGGCTACACCTTC	CASSLAIGQNYGYTF
TRBJ2-1	-	TRBV2	TRBD1	TGTGCCAGCACCGGACAGGGGTGGGGTACCTACAATGAGCAGTTCTTC	CASTGQGWGTYNEQFF